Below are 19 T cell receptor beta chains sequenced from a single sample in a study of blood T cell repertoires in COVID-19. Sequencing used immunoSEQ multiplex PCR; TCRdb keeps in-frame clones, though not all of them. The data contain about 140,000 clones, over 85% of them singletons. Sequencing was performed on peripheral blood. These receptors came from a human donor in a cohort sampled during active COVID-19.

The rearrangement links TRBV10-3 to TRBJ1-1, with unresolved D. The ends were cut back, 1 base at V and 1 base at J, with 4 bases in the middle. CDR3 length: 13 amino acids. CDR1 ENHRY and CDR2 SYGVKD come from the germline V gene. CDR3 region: CAISEFGNTEAFF. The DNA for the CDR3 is TGTGCCATCAGTGAGTTCGGGAACACTGAAGCTTTCTTT.

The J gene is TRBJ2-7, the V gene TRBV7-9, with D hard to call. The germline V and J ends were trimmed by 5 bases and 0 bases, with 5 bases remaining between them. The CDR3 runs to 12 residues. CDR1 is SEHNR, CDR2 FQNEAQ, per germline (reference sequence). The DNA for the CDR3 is TGTGCCAGCAGCCGGAGCTCCTACGAGCAGTACTTC. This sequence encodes CASSRSSYEQYF.

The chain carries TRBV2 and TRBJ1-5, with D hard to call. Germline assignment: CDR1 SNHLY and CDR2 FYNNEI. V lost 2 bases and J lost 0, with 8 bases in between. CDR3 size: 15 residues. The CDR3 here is CASSESQDSNQPQHF. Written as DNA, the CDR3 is TGTGCCAGCAGTGAATCTCAGGATAGCAATCAGCCCCAGCATTTT.

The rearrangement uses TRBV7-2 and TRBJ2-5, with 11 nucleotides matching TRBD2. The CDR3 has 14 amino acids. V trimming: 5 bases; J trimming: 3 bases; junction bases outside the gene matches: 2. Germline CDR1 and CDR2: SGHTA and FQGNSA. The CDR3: CASSPGLAEETQYF. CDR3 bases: TGTGCCAGCAGCCCGGGACTAGCGGAAGAGACCCAGTACTTC. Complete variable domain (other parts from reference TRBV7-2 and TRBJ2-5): GAGVSQSPSNKVTEKGKDVELRCDPISGHTALYWYRQSLGQGLEFLIYFQGNSAPDKSGLPSDRFSAERTGGSVSTLTIQRTQQEDSAVYLCASSPGLAEETQYFGPGTRLLVL.

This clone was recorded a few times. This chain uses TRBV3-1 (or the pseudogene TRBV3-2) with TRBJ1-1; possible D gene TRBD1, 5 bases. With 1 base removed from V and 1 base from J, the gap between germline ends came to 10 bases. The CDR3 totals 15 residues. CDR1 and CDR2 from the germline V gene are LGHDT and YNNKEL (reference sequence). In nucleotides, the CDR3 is TGTGCCAGCAGCCAAGCCATAACAGGGAACACTGAAGCTTTCTTT. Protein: CASSQAITGNTEAFF.

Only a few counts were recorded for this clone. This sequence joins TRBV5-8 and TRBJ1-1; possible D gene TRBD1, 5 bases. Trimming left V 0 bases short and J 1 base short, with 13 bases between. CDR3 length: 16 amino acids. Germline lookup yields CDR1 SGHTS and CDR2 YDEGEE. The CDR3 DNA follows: TGTGCCAGCAGCTTGGCCTGGGGGGGGAAGAACACTGAAGCTTTCTTT. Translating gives CASSLAWGGKNTEAFF.

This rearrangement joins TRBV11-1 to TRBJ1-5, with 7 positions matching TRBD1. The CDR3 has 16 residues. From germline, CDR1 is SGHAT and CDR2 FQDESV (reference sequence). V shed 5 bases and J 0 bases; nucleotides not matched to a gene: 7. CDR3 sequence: CASSVRGWNSNQPQHF. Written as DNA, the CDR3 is TGTGCCAGCAGCGTCAGGGGGTGGAATAGCAATCAGCCCCAGCATTTT.

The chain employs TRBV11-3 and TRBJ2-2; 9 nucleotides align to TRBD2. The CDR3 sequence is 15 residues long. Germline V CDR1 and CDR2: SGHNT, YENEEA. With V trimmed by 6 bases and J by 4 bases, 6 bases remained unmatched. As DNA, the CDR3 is TGTGCCAGCAGTGTAAGCGGGGGGCCCACCGGGGAGCTGTTTTTT. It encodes CASSVSGGPTGELFF.

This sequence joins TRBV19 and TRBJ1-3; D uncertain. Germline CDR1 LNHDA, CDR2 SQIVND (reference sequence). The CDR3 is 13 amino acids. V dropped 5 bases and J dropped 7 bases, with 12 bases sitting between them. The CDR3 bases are TGTGCCAGTAGTGGGAGACTGGGTAACACCATATATTTT. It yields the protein CASSGRLGNTIYF.

Here the CDR3 DNA reads TGTGCCAGCAGCTTATTCTCGCAGGGGACTAACTATGGCTACACCTTC. Translation: CASSLFSQGTNYGYTF. The chain is built from TRBV11-3 and TRBJ1-2; D perhaps matches TRBD1 (6 bases). V was shortened by 2 bases and J by 0 bases, with 13 bases between the two germline ends. The CDR3 is 16 residues long. Germline V gene lookup returns CDR1 SGHNT and CDR2 YENEEA.

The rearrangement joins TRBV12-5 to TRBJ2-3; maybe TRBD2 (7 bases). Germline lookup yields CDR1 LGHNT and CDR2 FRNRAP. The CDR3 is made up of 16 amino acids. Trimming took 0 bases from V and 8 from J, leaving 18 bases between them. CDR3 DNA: TGTGCTAGTGGTTTGGTACAGGGAGGGGGTGCAGGTACGCAGTATTTT. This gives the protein CASGLVQGGGAGTQYF.

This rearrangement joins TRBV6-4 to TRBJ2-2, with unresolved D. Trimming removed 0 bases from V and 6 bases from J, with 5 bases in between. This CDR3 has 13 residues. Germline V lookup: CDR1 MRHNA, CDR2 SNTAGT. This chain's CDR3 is CASSDSAAGELFF. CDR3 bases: TGTGCCAGCAGTGACTCGGCCGCCGGGGAGCTGTTTTTT.

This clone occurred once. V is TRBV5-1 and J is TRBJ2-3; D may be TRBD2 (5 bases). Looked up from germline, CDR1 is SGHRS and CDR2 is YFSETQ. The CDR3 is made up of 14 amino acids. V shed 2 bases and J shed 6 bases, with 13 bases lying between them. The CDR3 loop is CASSLVGGGDTQYF. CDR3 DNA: TGCGCCAGCAGCTTAGTAGGAGGTGGTGATACGCAGTATTTT.

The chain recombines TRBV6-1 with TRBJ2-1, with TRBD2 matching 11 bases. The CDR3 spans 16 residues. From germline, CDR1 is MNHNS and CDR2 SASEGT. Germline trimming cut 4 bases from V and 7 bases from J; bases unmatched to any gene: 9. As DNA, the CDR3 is TGTGCCAGCAGTGCCGTAGCGGGGGGGGAGACGAATGAGCAGTTCTTC. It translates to CASSAVAGGETNEQFF.

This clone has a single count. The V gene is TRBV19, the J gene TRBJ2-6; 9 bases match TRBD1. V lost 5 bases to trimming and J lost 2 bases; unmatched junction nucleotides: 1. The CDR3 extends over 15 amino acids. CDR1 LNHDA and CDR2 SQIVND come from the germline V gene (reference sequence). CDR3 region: CASSRTGAGANVLTF. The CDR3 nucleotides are TGTGCCAGTAGTCGGACAGGGGCTGGGGCCAACGTCCTGACTTTC.

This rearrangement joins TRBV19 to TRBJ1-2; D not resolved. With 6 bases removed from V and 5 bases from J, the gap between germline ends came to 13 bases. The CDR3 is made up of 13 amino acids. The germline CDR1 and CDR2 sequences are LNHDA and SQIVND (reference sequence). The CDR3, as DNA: TGTGCCAGTAGCCAGCGGCGGGGTTATGGCTACACCTTC. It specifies CASSQRRGYGYTF.

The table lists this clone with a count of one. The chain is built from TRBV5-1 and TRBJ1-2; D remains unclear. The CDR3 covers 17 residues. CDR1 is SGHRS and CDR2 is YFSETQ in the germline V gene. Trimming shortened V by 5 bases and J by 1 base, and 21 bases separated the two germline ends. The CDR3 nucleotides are TGCGCCAGCAGTCTTACCAGATCCTTGATCTTTAACTATGGCTACACCTTC. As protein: CASSLTRSLIFNYGYTF. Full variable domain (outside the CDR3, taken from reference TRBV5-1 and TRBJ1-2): KAGVTQTPRYLIKTRGQQVTLSCSPISGHRSVSWYQQTPGQGLQFLFEYFSETQRNKGNFPGRFSGRQFSNSRSEMNVSTLELGDSALYLCASSLTRSLIFNYGYTFGSGTRLTVV.

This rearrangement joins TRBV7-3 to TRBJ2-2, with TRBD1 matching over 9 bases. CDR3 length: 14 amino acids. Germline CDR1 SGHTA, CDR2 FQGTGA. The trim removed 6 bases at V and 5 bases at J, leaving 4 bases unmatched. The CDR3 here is CASSRDRVTGELFF. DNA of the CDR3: TGTGCCAGCAGTCGGGACAGGGTGACCGGGGAGCTGTTTTTT.

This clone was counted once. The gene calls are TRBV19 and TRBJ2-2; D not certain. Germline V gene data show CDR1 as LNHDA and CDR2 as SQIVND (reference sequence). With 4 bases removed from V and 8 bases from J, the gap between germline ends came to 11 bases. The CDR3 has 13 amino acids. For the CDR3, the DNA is TGTGCCAGTAGTAATCACGTCAGGGGGGAGCTGTTTTTT. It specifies CASSNHVRGELFF.